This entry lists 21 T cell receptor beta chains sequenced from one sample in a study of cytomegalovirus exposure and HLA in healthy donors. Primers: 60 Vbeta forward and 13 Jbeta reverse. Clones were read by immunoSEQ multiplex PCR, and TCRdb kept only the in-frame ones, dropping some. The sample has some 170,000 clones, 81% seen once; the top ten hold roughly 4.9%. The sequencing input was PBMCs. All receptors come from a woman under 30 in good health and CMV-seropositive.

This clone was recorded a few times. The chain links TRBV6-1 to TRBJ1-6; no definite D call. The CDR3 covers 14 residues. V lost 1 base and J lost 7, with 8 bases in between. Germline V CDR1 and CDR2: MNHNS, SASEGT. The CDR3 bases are TGTGCCAGCAGTGAAGACCCAGAAAATTCACCCCTCCACTTT. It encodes CASSEDPENSPLHF.

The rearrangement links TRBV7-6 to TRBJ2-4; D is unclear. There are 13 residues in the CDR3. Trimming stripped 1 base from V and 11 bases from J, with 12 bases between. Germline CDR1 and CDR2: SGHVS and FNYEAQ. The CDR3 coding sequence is TGTGCCAGCAGCTTAGATCCGAGTGGTGTTCAGTACTTC. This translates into CASSLDPSGVQYF.

CDR3 sequence: CASSPAGASYEQYF. The CDR3, as DNA: TGTGCCAGTAGCCCGGCGGGGGCCTCCTACGAGCAGTACTTC. This sequence joins TRBV19 and TRBJ2-7, with D possibly being TRBD2 (7 bases). Germline loops: CDR1 LNHDA, CDR2 SQIVND (reference sequence). V lost 6 bases and J lost 0, with 12 bases in between. The length of the CDR3 is 14 residues.

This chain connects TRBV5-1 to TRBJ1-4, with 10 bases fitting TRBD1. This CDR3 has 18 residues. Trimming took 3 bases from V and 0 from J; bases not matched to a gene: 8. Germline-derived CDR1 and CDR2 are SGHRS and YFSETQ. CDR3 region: CASSSPGTGDATNEKLFF. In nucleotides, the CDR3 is TGCGCCAGCAGCTCCCCCGGGACAGGGGACGCAACTAATGAAAAACTGTTTTTT.

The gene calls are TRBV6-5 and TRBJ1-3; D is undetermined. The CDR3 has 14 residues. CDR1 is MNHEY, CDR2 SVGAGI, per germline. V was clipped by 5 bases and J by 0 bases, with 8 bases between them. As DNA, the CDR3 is TGTGCCAGCAGTCTCGACAACTCTGGAAACACCATATATTTT. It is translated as CASSLDNSGNTIYF.

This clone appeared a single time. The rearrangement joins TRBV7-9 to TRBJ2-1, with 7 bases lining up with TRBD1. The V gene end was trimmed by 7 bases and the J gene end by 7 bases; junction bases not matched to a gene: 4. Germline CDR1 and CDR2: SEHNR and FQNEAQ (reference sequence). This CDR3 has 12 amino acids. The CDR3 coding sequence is TGTGCCAGCACGACAGGGAATAATGAGCAGTTCTTC. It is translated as CASTTGNNEQFF.

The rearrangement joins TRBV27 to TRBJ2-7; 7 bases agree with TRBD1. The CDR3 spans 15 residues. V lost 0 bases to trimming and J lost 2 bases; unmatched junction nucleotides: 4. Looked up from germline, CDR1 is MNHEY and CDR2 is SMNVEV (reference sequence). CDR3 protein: CASSLSTGPPYEQYF. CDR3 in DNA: TGTGCCAGCAGTTTATCGACAGGGCCTCCCTACGAGCAGTACTTC.

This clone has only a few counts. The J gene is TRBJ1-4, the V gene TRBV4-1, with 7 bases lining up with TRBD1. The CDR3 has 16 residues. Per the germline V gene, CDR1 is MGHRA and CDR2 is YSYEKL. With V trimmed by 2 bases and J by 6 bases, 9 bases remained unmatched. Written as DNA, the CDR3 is TGCGCCAGCAGCCAACTCGACGGGACAGCTTATGAAAAACTGTTTTTT. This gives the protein CASSQLDGTAYEKLFF.

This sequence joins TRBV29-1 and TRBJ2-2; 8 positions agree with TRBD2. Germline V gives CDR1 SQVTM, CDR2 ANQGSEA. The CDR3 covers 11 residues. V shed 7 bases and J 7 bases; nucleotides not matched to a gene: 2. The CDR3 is CSAGGGGELFF. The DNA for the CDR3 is TGCAGCGCGGGGGGGGGCGGGGAGCTGTTTTTT.

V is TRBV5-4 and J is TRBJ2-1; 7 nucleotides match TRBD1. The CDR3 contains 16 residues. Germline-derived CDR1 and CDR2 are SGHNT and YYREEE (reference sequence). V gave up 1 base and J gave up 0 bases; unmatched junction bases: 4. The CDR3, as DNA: TGTGCCAGCAGCTTGAGGACAGGCAGCTCCTACAATGAGCAGTTCTTC. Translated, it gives CASSLRTGSSYNEQFF.

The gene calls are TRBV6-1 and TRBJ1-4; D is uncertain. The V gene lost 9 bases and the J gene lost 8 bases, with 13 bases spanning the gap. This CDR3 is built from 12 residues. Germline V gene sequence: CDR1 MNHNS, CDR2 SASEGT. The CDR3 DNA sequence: TGTGCCAGAGAGGGCTTTGGGGAAAAACTGTTTTTT. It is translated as CAREGFGEKLFF.

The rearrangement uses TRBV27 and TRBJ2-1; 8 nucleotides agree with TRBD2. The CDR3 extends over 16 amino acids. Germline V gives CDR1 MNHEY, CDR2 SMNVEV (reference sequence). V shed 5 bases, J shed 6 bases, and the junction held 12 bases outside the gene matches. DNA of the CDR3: TGTGCCAGCAGTCCTGGGTCGGCTAGCGGGTCCAATGAGCAGTTCTTC. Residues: CASSPGSASGSNEQFF.

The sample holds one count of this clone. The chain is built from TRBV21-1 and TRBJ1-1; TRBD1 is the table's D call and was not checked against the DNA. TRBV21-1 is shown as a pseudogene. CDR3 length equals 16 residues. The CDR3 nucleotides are TGTGCCAGCAGCGATCCCGGACAGACCAAGAACACTGAAGCTTTCTTT. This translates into CASSDPGQTKNTEAFF.

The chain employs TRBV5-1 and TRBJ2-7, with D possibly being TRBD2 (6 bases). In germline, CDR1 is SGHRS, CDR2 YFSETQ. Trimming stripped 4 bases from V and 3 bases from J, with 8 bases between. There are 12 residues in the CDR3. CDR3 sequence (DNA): TGCGCCAGCAGCCACGGGAGCTACGAGCAGTACTTC. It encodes CASSHGSYEQYF.

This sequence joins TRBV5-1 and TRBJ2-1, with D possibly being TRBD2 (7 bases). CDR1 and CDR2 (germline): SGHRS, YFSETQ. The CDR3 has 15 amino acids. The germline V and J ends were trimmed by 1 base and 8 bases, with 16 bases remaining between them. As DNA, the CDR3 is TGCGCCAGCAGCTTGAAGAGGGGGGGCCTCGATGAGCAGTTCTTC. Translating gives CASSLKRGGLDEQFF.

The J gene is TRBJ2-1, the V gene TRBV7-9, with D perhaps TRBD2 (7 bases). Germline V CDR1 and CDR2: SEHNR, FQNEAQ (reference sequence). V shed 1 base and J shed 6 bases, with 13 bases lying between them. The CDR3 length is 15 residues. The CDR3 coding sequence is TGTGCCAGCAGCTTAGAGGTGGGGGGGCCCAATGAGCAGTTCTTC. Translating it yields CASSLEVGGPNEQFF.

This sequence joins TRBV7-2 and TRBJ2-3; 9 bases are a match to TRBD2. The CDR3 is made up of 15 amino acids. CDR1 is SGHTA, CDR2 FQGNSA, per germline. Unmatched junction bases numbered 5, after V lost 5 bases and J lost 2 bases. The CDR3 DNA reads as TGTGCCAGCAGCCACTCTAGCGGGGACACAGATACGCAGTATTTT. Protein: CASSHSSGDTDTQYF.

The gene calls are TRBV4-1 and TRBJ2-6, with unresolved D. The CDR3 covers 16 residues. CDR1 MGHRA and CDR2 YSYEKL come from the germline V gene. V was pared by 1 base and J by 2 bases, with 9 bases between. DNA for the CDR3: TGCGCCAGCAGCCAAGGGAGACGGGCTGGGGCCAACGTCCTGACTTTC. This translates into CASSQGRRAGANVLTF.

The CDR3 region is CASNLLDRLFNYGYTF. The CDR3 nucleotides read TGTGCCAGCAACCTACTTGACAGGCTGTTTAACTATGGCTACACCTTC. V usage is TRBV5-6 and J usage is TRBJ1-2, with a tentative D call TRBD1 (6 bases). Germline V lookup: CDR1 SGHDT, CDR2 YYEEEE. The CDR3 totals 16 residues. Trimming left V 6 bases short and J 1 base short, with 19 bases between.

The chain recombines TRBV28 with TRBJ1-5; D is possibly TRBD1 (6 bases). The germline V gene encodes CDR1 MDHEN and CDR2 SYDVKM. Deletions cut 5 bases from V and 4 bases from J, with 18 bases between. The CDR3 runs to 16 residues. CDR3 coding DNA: TGTGCCAGCAGTCTCGCTGGGATTAGGGGGAATCAGCCCCAGCATTTT. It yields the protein CASSLAGIRGNQPQHF.

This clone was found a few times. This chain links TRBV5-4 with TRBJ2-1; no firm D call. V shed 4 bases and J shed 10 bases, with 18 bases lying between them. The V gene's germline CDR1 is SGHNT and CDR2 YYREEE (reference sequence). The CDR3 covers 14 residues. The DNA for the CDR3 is TGTGCCAGCAGCGTTGGTGTGGCAGGTCGGGAGCAGTTCTTC. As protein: CASSVGVAGREQFF.